A single sample is the source of the 4 T cell receptor beta chains below, sequenced in a study of shared clonotypes between healthy human individuals. TCRdb's copy holds only in-frame clones and misses some; the assay was immunoSEQ multiplex PCR. The sample consists of roughly 2.5 million clones, around nine tenths of them appearing once. The source material was naive CD4+ T cells sorted from blood. Noted subset: CD45RA+ positively selected. All receptors come from a man aged 18-30 years in good health.

CDR3 nucleotide sequence: TGTGCCAGCAGTTATGGGGCCGAAGAGACCCAGTACTTC. Residues: CASSYGAEETQYF. The chain recombines TRBV6-5 with TRBJ2-5; the D gene is possibly TRBD1 (5 bases). V was shortened by 3 bases and J by 3 bases, with 8 bases between the two germline ends. CDR1 is MNHEY and CDR2 is SVGAGI in the germline V gene. The CDR3 is 13 amino acids.

The rearrangement uses TRBV30 and TRBJ2-3; D not resolved. Trimming took off 2 bases at V and 2 bases at J, with 11 bases between the two ends. This CDR3 is 14 amino acids long. Germline CDR1 reads GTSNPN; CDR2 reads SVGIG (reference sequence). The CDR3 region has the DNA TGTGCCTGGAGTTGGGCAGCACCCACAGATACGCAGTATTTT. This sequence encodes CAWSWAAPTDTQYF.

On this clone itself: The sample holds other DNA sequences that translate to the same CDR3. The chain links TRBV18 to TRBJ2-5; possibly TRBD2 for D (6 bases). CDR1 KGHSH and CDR2 LQKENI come from the germline V gene. The length of the CDR3 is 14 residues. Trimming cost V 2 bases and J 2 bases, with 9 bases left between them. CDR3 region: CASSPGTQQETQYF. Here the CDR3 DNA reads TGTGCCAGCTCACCAGGGACTCAGCAAGAGACCCAGTACTTC.

CDR3 DNA: TGTGCCTGGAGCGGCCGGCGGGCGCAAGAGACCCAGTACTTC. Translating gives CAWSGRRAQETQYF. This rearrangement joins TRBV30 to TRBJ2-5, with TRBD2 as a possible D gene (5 bases). V shed 3 bases and J shed 2 bases, with 13 bases lying between them. This CDR3 is 14 amino acids long. Germline assignment: CDR1 GTSNPN and CDR2 SVGIG (reference sequence).